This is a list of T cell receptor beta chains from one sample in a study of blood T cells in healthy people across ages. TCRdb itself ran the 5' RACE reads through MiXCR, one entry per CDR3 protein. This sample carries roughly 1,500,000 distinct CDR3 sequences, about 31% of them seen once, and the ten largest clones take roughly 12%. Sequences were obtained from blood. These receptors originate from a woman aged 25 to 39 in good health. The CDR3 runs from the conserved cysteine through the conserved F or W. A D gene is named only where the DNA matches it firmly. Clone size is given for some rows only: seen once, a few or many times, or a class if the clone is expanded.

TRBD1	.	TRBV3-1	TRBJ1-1	TGTGCCAGCAGCCCAACCGGGACAGGGAGGAACACTGAAGCTTTCTTT	CASSPTGTGRNTEAFF
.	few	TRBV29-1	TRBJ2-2	TGCAGCGTCCGGGGGGCGTCCACCGGGGAGCTGTTTTTT	CSVRGASTGELFF
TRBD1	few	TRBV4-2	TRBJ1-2	TGTGCCAGCAGCCAAGATCGGCAGGGGGCATTCTTTAACTATGGCTACACCTTC	CASSQDRQGAFFNYGYTF
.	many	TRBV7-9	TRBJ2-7	TGTGCCAGCAGCACCCGGTGGGGTACCTACGAGCAGTACTTC	CASSTRWGTYEQYF
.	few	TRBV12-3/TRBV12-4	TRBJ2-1	TGTGCCAGCAGTTTAGCAAGACTCTTCAATGAGCAGTTCTTC	CASSLARLFNEQFF
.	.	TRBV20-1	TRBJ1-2	TGCAGTGCGTGGGACACCATGTATGGCTACACCTTC	CSAWDTMYGYTF
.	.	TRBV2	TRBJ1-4	TGTGCCAGCAGTGCCTCAGTAGCAACTAATGAAAAACTGTTTTTT	CASSASVATNEKLFF
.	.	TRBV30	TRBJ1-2	TGTGCCTGGAGTGTATATCGTCTTGATGGCTACACCTTC	CAWSVYRLDGYTF
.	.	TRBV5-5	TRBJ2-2	TGTGCCAGCAGCTTCGACTCAGGAGTCGGGGAGCTGTTTTTT	CASSFDSGVGELFF
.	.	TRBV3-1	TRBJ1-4	TGTGCCAGCAGCCAGGGGTATCCTAATGAAAAACTGTTTTTT	CASSQGYPNEKLFF
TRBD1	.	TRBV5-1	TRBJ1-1	TGCGCCAGCAGATTGAGGGGGCAATTGGGCACTGAAGCTTTCTTT	CASRLRGQLGTEAFF
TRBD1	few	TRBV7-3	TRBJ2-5	TGTGCCAGCAGCTTAACTGCAGGGGGCCAAGAGACCCAGTACTTC	CASSLTAGGQETQYF
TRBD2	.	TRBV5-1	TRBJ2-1	TGCGCCAGCAGCTTGGTTCCTAGCGGGGCCTACAATGAGCAGTTCTTC	CASSLVPSGAYNEQFF
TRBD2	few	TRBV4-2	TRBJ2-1	TGTGCCAGCAGCCCCCGCGGGACTAGCGGGGGTTACAATGAGCAGTTCTTC	CASSPRGTSGGYNEQFF
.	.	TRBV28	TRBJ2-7	TGTGCCGGCAGTTTAACATCGGGCATGACCTACGAGCAGTACTTC	CAGSLTSGMTYEQYF
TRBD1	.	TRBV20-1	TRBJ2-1	TGCAGTGCTCTACAGGGGACAGCCTACAATGAGCAGTTCTTC	CSALQGTAYNEQFF
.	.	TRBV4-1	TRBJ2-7	TGCGCCAGCAGCCCCCCTTCTGGTCTGTCCTACGAGCAGTACTTC	CASSPPSGLSYEQYF
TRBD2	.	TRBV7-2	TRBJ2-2	TGTGCCAGCAGCTTAGAGCTAGCGGGGGGTAATGGGTTTACCGGGGAGCTGTTTTTT	CASSLELAGGNGFTGELFF
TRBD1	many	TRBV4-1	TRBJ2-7	TGCGCCAGCAGCCGGTCCGGACAGGAGGACGAGCAGTACTTC	CASSRSGQEDEQYF
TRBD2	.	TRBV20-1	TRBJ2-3	TGCAGTGCTTCCTCAATGGCGGGGGGTTGGAGAGATACGCAGTATTTT	CSASSMAGGWRDTQYF
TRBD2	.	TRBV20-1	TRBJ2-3	TGCAGTGCTAGATCAACTAGCGGGAAGGGCGGAGATACGCAGTATTTT	CSARSTSGKGGDTQYF
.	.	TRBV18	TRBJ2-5	TGTGCCAGCTCACCCAGCCCAGGGAACGGACAAGAGACCCAGTACTTC	CASSPSPGNGQETQYF
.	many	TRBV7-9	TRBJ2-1	TGTGCCAGCAGCTTCAGAGACAATGAGCAGTTCTTC	CASSFRDNEQFF
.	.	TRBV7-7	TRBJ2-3	TGTGCCAGCAGCTTAGGGGCCGTCGATACGCAGTATTTT	CASSLGAVDTQYF
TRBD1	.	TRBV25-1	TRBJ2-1	TGTGCCAGCAGACAGGGGTACTACAATGAGCAGTTCTTC	CASRQGYYNEQFF
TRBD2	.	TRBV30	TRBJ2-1	TGTGCCTGGGGACTAGCGGGGCACAATGAGCAGTTCTTC	CAWGLAGHNEQFF
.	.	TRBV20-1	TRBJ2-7	TGCAGTGCTCATAAACGTAGCGAGCAGTACTTC	CSAHKRSEQYF
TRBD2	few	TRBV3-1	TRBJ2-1	TGTGCCAGCAGCCAAGCGGCCGGGACTAGCGGGGTTGAGCAGTTCTTC	CASSQAAGTSGVEQFF
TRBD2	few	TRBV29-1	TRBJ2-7	TGCAGCGTTGGTGTAGCGGGGGGGTCCTACGAGCAGTACTTC	CSVGVAGGSYEQYF
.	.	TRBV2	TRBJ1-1	TGTGCCAGCACCGCATATCCTAGTATCAGGGCTGAAGCTTTCTTT	CASTAYPSIRAEAFF
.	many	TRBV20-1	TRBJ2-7	TGCAGTGCTAGAGATAGGGGGGATTCATCCTACGAGCAGTACTTC	CSARDRGDSSYEQYF
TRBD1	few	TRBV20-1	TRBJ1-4	TGCAGTGCTAGTGGGACAGGGGGCGCGGGTGAAAAACTGTTTTTT	CSASGTGGAGEKLFF
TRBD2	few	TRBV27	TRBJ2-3	TGTGCCAGCAGTAATCGACTAGCGGGGATCACAGATACGCAGTATTTT	CASSNRLAGITDTQYF
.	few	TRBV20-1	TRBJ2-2	TGCAGTGCTGGGGGTCGGGGAACCGGGGAGCTGTTTTTT	CSAGGRGTGELFF
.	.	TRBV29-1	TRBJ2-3	TGCAGCGTTGAAGATGACGGAGTATCTAGCACAGATACGCAGTATTTT	CSVEDDGVSSTDTQYF
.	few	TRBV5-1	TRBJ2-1	TGCGCCAGCAGCTTGGGGGCTAGCATGAATGAGCAGTTCTTC	CASSLGASMNEQFF
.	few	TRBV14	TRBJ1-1	TGTGCCAGCAGCCAGGTTTACCGGGACACTGAAGCTTTCTTT	CASSQVYRDTEAFF
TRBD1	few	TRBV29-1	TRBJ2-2	TGCAGCGTAACAGGGGGTACCGGGGAGCTGTTTTTT	CSVTGGTGELFF
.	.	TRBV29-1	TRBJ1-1	TGCAGCTCACAAAGGGGCCAGAACCTTGAAGCTTTCTTT	CSSQRGQNLEAFF
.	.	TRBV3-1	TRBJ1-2	TGTGCCAGCAGCCACCCTATGATCCGAGGGAAGGGCTATGGCTACACCTTC	CASSHPMIRGKGYGYTF
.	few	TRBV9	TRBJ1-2	TGTGCCAGCAGCGTAGCTACGCAGCTCTATGGCTACACCTTC	CASSVATQLYGYTF
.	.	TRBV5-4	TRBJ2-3	TGTGCCAGCAGCCCGAAGGACGCAGATACGCAGTATTTT	CASSPKDADTQYF
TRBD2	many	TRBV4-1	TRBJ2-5	TGCGCCAGCAGCCAAGATGGGGTCGGGCTAGCGGGCGGAGAGACCCAGTACTTC	CASSQDGVGLAGGETQYF
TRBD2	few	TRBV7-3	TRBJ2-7	TGTGCCAGCAGCACTAGCGGGGGGAACTACGAGCAGTACTTC	CASSTSGGNYEQYF
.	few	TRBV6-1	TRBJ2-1	TGTGCCAGCGGAGAGCCGGGATCTTCCTACAATGAGCAGTTCTTC	CASGEPGSSYNEQFF
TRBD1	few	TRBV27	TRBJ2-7	TGTGCCGCGGGGGGGACAGGGGGCGACGAGCAGTACTTC	CAAGGTGGDEQYF
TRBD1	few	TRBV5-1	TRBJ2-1	TGCGCCAGCAGCGTGGACAGGGTGGCTAGCAACAATGAGCAGTTCTTC	CASSVDRVASNNEQFF
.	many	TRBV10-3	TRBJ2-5	TGTGCCATCAGTGAGTCTATACTAGCGGAGAGAGGGGGCGAGACCCAGTACTTC	CAISESILAERGGETQYF
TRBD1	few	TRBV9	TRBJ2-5	TGTGCCAGCAGCATACAGACAGGGGGCATGGAGACCCAGTACTTC	CASSIQTGGMETQYF
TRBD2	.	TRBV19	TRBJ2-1	TGTGCCAGTAGTATGGGGACTAGCGGGGGAACCTACAATGAGCAGTTCTTC	CASSMGTSGGTYNEQFF
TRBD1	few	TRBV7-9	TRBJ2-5	TGTGCCAGCAGCTTACCAGGGGGCATAGAGACCCAGTACTTC	CASSLPGGIETQYF
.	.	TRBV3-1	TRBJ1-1	TGTACCGGCAGCCAAGGAGGATTGGTGACTGAAGCTTTCTTT	CTGSQGGLVTEAFF
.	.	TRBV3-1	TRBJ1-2	TGTGCCAGCAGCTCAAACATCCTCTACACCTTC	CASSSNILYTF
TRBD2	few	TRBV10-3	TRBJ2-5	TGTGCCATCAGTGTCGGGGGAGGGGCAGAGACCCAGTACTTC	CAISVGGGAETQYF
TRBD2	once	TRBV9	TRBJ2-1	TGTGCCAGCAGCGACCCACTAGCGGCAGAGCAGTTCTTC	CASSDPLAAEQFF